A selection of T cell receptor beta chains follows, all from one sample in a study of T cells in Graves' hyperthyroidism and ophthalmopathy. TCRdb fed the multiplex PCR reads into MiXCR, producing one record per CDR3 protein. This sample yields about 560,000 distinct CDR3 sequences, of which less than 15% are seen a single time; about 14% belongs to the top ten. Sequencing was performed on blood. The receptors originated from a woman aged 35 to 49 with Graves' hyperthyroidism. Each CDR3 is given with its conserved first and last residue. The D gene is left open where the match is weak. Part of the rows lack a size; the others show once, few, many or a class for expanded clones.

D: .; size: many; V: TRBV30; J: TRBJ1-1; DNA: TGTGCCTGGAGTGTAACCGGGATAAACACTGAAGCTTTCTTT; CDR3: CAWSVTGINTEAFF
D: TRBD2; size: many; V: TRBV28; J: TRBJ2-1; DNA: TGTGCCAGCAGTTTAACCTTAGCGGGAAGTGGGGATGAGCAGTTCTTC; CDR3: CASSLTLAGSGDEQFF
D: .; size: many; V: TRBV20-1; J: TRBJ2-5; DNA: TGCAGTCTAAACCCGCCAAACTCGGGCAGTAGAGAGACCCAGTACTTC; CDR3: CSLNPPNSGSRETQYF
D: .; size: many; V: TRBV20-1; J: TRBJ2-1; DNA: TGCAGTGCCCAAAGTCTTTACAATGAGCAGTTCTTC; CDR3: CSAQSLYNEQFF
D: .; size: .; V: TRBV5-1; J: TRBJ1-1; DNA: TGCGCCAGCAGCTTGAGCGGCGGGGGAGCTTTCTTT; CDR3: CASSLSGGGAFF
D: TRBD1; size: few; V: TRBV20-1; J: TRBJ1-2; DNA: TGCAGTGCTAGAGATTCCGCCAGGGGGCTCAGGAGCCACACCTTC; CDR3: CSARDSARGLRSHTF
D: .; size: .; V: TRBV5-1; J: TRBJ2-7; DNA: TGCGCCAGCAGCCCCACAGTCTCCTACGAGCAGTACTTC; CDR3: CASSPTVSYEQYF
D: .; size: many; V: TRBV28; J: TRBJ2-7; DNA: TGTGCCAGCAGTTATTTCGGCTGGTTTGGGGACGACGAGCAGTACTTC; CDR3: CASSYFGWFGDDEQYF
D: .; size: few; V: TRBV7-9; J: TRBJ1-2; DNA: TGTGCCAGCAGCTTAGTGTCGGGGGGCGCATGGGGCTACACCTTC; CDR3: CASSLVSGGAWGYTF
D: TRBD2; size: many; V: TRBV20-1; J: TRBJ2-2; DNA: TGCAGTGCTAGAGATCTTGGTAGCGGGATGATCATCGGGGAGCTGTTTTTT; CDR3: CSARDLGSGMIIGELFF
D: .; size: once; V: TRBV4-1; J: TRBJ2-2; DNA: TGTGCCAGCAGCCCCCGGACTCCCCGGGACGCCGGGGAGCTGTTTTTT; CDR3: CASSPRTPRDAGELFF
D: .; size: .; V: TRBV9; J: TRBJ1-1; DNA: TGTGCCAGCAGGACCCTGGACGGGAACACTGAAGCTTTCTTT; CDR3: CASRTLDGNTEAFF
D: TRBD2; size: few; V: TRBV5-4; J: TRBJ2-7; DNA: TGTGCCAGCAACGTACGAGGGGCTAGCGGGATCTACGAGCAGTACTTC; CDR3: CASNVRGASGIYEQYF
D: .; size: .; V: TRBV28; J: TRBJ2-3; DNA: TGTGCCAACAGTTTCCAGTACCTCGGAGGACCTATGGATACGCAGTATTTT; CDR3: CANSFQYLGGPMDTQYF
D: .; size: few; V: TRBV20-1; J: TRBJ1-3; DNA: TGCAGTGCTATGACAGTCTCTGGAAACACCATATATTTT; CDR3: CSAMTVSGNTIYF
D: .; size: few; V: TRBV20-1; J: TRBJ1-5; DNA: TGCAGTGCTAGAGATAATGGGCCCAGCAATCAGCCCCAGCATTTT; CDR3: CSARDNGPSNQPQHF
D: .; size: .; V: TRBV4-1; J: TRBJ1-2; DNA: TGCGCCAGCAGCCCGAGCACAGGGTTATATGGCTACACCTTC; CDR3: CASSPSTGLYGYTF
D: .; size: few; V: TRBV28; J: TRBJ1-2; DNA: TGTGCCAGCAGTTTATTGGCAGGGACGGGCTACACCTTC; CDR3: CASSLLAGTGYTF
D: TRBD2; size: many; V: TRBV27; J: TRBJ2-3; DNA: TGTGCCAGCAGTACCTTAACGGGAGGCCCAGATACGCAGTATTTT; CDR3: CASSTLTGGPDTQYF
D: .; size: many; V: TRBV5-1; J: TRBJ2-7; DNA: TGCGCCAGCAGCCCGGGACGGACCTACGAGCAGTACTTC; CDR3: CASSPGRTYEQYF
D: .; size: few; V: TRBV14; J: TRBJ2-3; DNA: TGTGCCAGCAGCCAAGACCTTGCAGATACGCAGTATTTT; CDR3: CASSQDLADTQYF
D: .; size: few; V: TRBV20-1; J: TRBJ1-1; DNA: TGCAGTGCAGGCACTGAAGCTTTCTTT; CDR3: CSAGTEAFF
D: TRBD2; size: .; V: TRBV19; J: TRBJ2-7; DNA: TGTGCCAGTAGTATTGGACAAGCGGGGATCTACGAGCAGTACTTC; CDR3: CASSIGQAGIYEQYF
D: TRBD1; size: few; V: TRBV20-1; J: TRBJ2-2; DNA: TGCAGTGCCCCGGGACAGGCCGCCGGGGAGCTGTTTTTT; CDR3: CSAPGQAAGELFF
D: TRBD2; size: many; V: TRBV28; J: TRBJ2-1; DNA: TGTGCCAGCAGTCCCCCCCCGGGAGGGCCAGATAATGAGCAGTTCTTC; CDR3: CASSPPPGGPDNEQFF
D: .; size: many; V: TRBV7-3; J: TRBJ2-3; DNA: TGCGCCAGCAGCTTAGGGACTAGCACAGATACGCAGTATTTT; CDR3: CASSLGTSTDTQYF
D: .; size: few; V: TRBV12-3/TRBV12-4; J: TRBJ1-2; DNA: TGTGCCAGCCTAGGGGGTAAAGGCTACACCTTC; CDR3: CASLGGKGYTF
D: .; size: many; V: TRBV9; J: TRBJ2-1; DNA: TGTGCCAGCAGCGTAGGTAGCGGCGATGAGCAGTTCTTC; CDR3: CASSVGSGDEQFF
D: .; size: many; V: TRBV20-1; J: TRBJ2-7; DNA: TGCAGTGCGGGGGACTCCTACGAGCAGTACTTC; CDR3: CSAGDSYEQYF
D: TRBD1; size: many; V: TRBV13; J: TRBJ2-4; DNA: TGTGCCAGCAGCCCAGAGGGAAGACAGGGCGTAGGCGTAGCCAAAAACATTCAGTACTTC; CDR3: CASSPEGRQGVGVAKNIQYF
D: .; size: many; V: TRBV2; J: TRBJ1-4; DNA: TGTGCCAGCAGTGAGGGGAGTCCTATGAATGAAAAACTGTTTTTT; CDR3: CASSEGSPMNEKLFF
D: TRBD2; size: many; V: TRBV18; J: TRBJ2-7; DNA: TGTGCCAGCTCACCGGGACTAGCGGGGGACTACGAGCAGTACTTC; CDR3: CASSPGLAGDYEQYF
D: TRBD2; size: .; V: TRBV20-1; J: TRBJ2-2; DNA: TGCAGTGCCCCGGGACTAGCAGCCGGGGAGCTGTTTTTT; CDR3: CSAPGLAAGELFF
D: TRBD1; size: many; V: TRBV6-6; J: TRBJ1-1; DNA: TGTGCCAGCAGTTACCACGGGACAGGGAACACTGAAGCTTTCTTT; CDR3: CASSYHGTGNTEAFF
D: .; size: .; V: TRBV24-1; J: TRBJ2-5; DNA: TGTGCCACTGCCTCGATGGGGACTGAACAAGAGACCCAGTACTTC; CDR3: CATASMGTEQETQYF
D: .; size: .; V: TRBV30; J: TRBJ1-2; DNA: TGTGCCTGGAGTGTACGCCGGGGGGCGGATGGCTACACCTTC; CDR3: CAWSVRRGADGYTF
D: TRBD1; size: .; V: TRBV6-2/TRBV6-3; J: TRBJ1-5; DNA: TGTGCCAGCAGACGGGACAGCAGCAATCAGCCCCAGCATTTT; CDR3: CASRRDSSNQPQHF
D: .; size: many; V: TRBV2; J: TRBJ1-2; DNA: TGTGCCAGCAGAGAGGGAGGGGCCGGCTACACCTTC; CDR3: CASREGGAGYTF
D: TRBD2; size: many; V: TRBV6-1; J: TRBJ2-7; DNA: TGTGCCAGCAGTGTGAACGGGAGGGCCTCCGAGCAGTACTTC; CDR3: CASSVNGRASEQYF
D: TRBD2; size: .; V: TRBV19; J: TRBJ2-3; DNA: TGTGCCAGTAGTTTAGCGGGGACGGGAACCAATACGCAGTATTTT; CDR3: CASSLAGTGTNTQYF